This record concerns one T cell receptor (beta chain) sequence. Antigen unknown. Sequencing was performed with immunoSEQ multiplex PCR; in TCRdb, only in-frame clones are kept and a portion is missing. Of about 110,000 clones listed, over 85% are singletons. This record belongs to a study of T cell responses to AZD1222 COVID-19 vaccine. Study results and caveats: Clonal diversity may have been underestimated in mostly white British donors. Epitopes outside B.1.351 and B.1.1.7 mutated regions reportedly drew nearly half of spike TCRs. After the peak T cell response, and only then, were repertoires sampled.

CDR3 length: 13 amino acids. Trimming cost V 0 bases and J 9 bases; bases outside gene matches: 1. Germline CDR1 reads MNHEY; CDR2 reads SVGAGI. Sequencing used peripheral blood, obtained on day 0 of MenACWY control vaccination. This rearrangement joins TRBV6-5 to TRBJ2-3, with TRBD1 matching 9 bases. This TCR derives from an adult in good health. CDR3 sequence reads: CASSYSTGGTQYF. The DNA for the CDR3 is TGTGCCAGCAGTTACTCTACAGGGGGCACGCAGTATTTT.